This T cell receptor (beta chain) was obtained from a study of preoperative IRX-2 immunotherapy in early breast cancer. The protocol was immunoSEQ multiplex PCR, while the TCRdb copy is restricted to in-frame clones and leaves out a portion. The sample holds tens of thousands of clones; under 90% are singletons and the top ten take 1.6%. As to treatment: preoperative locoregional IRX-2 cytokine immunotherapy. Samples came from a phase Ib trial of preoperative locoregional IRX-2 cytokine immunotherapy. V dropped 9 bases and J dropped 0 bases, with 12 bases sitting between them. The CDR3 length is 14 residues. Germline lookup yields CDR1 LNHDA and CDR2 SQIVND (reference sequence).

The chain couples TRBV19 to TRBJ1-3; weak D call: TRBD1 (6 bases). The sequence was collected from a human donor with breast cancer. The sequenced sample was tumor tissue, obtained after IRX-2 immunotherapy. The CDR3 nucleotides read TGTGCCAGCAACAGGGATTCCTCTGGAAACACCATATATTTT. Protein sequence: CASNRDSSGNTIYF.